Listed below are T cell receptor beta chains from one sample, sequenced in a study of T cell responses to AZD1222 COVID-19 vaccine. The repertoire was sequenced with immunoSEQ multiplex PCR; TCRdb's copy has only in-frame clones and lacks some. The sample contains approximately 110,000 clones, nearly 90% of which appear only once. This material consisted of peripheral blood, taken 28 days after the second AZD1222 dose. The receptors were gathered from an adult who received the AZD1222 COVID-19 vaccine. CDR3s include the opening cysteine and the closing phenylalanine or tryptophan. A D gene is named only where the DNA matches it firmly. A row's size may be missing; if present it is once, few, many or a size class.

CDR3 protein	CDR3 DNA	V gene	D gene	J gene	CDR3 length	clone size
CASSLNPGQGVMTAFF	TGTGCCAGCAGCTTAAACCCAGGACAGGGAGTAATGACAGCTTTCTTT	TRBV7-3	TRBD1	TRBJ1-1	16	NA
CASSIGGGAGANVLTF	TGTGCCAGCAGCATCGGCGGAGGGGCTGGGGCCAACGTCCTGACTTTC	TRBV7-7	NA	TRBJ2-6	16	NA
CASSLVPGGDAEQYF	TGTGCCAGCAGCCTGGTACCGGGAGGTGACGCCGAGCAGTACTTC	TRBV7-2	TRBD2	TRBJ2-7	15	NA
CASKAGDWGNEQFF	TGTGCCAGCAAAGCGGGAGATTGGGGCAATGAGCAGTTCTTC	TRBV2	TRBD2	TRBJ2-1	14	NA
CASSIQAGEINIQYF	TGTGCCAGCAGCATTCAAGCGGGAGAGATAAACATTCAGTACTTC	TRBV5-4	TRBD2	TRBJ2-4	15	NA
CASSSRDSIQETQYF	TGCGCCAGCAGCTCTCGGGACTCTATACAAGAGACCCAGTACTTC	TRBV5-1	NA	TRBJ2-5	15	NA
CASSSPRREQFF	TGTGCCAGCAGTTCCCCCCGGCGGGAGCAGTTCTTC	TRBV6-2/TRBV6-3	NA	TRBJ2-1	12	NA
CASSSGLAGGYEQYF	TGTGCCAGCAGCTCAGGACTAGCGGGAGGGTACGAGCAGTACTTC	TRBV7-2	TRBD2	TRBJ2-7	15	NA
CASSQDEGVAYEQYF	TGCGCCAGCAGCCAAGATGAGGGAGTGGCCTACGAGCAGTACTTC	TRBV4-3	NA	TRBJ2-7	15	NA
CASSSGGVRNYEQYF	TGTGCCAGCAGCTCCGGCGGAGTCCGAAACTACGAGCAGTACTTC	TRBV7-2	NA	TRBJ2-7	15	NA
CASSPRTQYGYTF	TGTGCCAGCAGTCCGCGAACCCAGTATGGCTACACCTTC	TRBV28	NA	TRBJ1-2	13	NA
CASSERGRVGETQYF	TGTGCCAGCAGTGAACGCGGGAGGGTTGGGGAGACCCAGTACTTC	TRBV2	TRBD2	TRBJ2-5	15	NA
CASSPQGGGGNAIYF	TGTGCCAGCAGCCCACAGGGTGGAGGAGGAAACGCCATATATTTT	TRBV7-2	NA	TRBJ1-3	15	once
CASSLQKNTDTQYF	TGTGCCAGCAGCTTACAGAAAAACACAGATACGCAGTATTTT	TRBV7-8	NA	TRBJ2-3	14	NA
CASSWTSGSNEQFF	TGTGCCAGCTCCTGGACTAGCGGGAGCAATGAGCAGTTCTTC	TRBV11-2	TRBD2	TRBJ2-1	14	NA
CASSLVGQGNYGYTF	TGTGCCAGCAGCTTAGTAGGGCAGGGAAACTATGGCTACACCTTC	TRBV13	NA	TRBJ1-2	15	NA
CASSPRLAAFEGDTQYF	TGTGCCAGCTCACCCCGACTAGCGGCTTTCGAGGGGGATACGCAGTATTTT	TRBV18	TRBD2	TRBJ2-3	17	NA
CASSAGQDNSPLHF	TGCGCCAGCAGCGCGGGACAGGATAATTCACCCCTCCACTTT	TRBV5-1	TRBD1	TRBJ1-6	14	NA
CATSRGWGGTDTQYF	TGTGCCACCAGTCGGGGATGGGGCGGCACAGATACGCAGTATTTT	TRBV24-1	NA	TRBJ2-3	15	NA
CASSRHREEEKLFF	TGTGCCAGCAGCCGCCACAGGGAAGAAGAAAAACTGTTTTTT	TRBV6-5	NA	TRBJ1-4	14	NA
CASSGRDRGNIQYF	TGTGCCAGCAGCGGTAGGGACAGGGGAAACATTCAGTACTTC	TRBV3-1/TRBV3-2	TRBD1	TRBJ2-4	14	NA
CASSMEQWGYTF	TGTGCCAGCAGTATGGAGCAGTGGGGCTACACCTTC	TRBV6-5	NA	TRBJ1-2	12	NA
CASGGATSGLYEQYF	TGTGCCAGCGGAGGGGCGACTAGCGGGCTCTACGAGCAGTACTTC	TRBV27	TRBD2	TRBJ2-7	15	NA
CASIGQGPPEAFF	TGTGCCAGCATCGGACAGGGTCCCCCTGAAGCTTTCTTT	TRBV6-5	TRBD1	TRBJ1-1	13	NA
CASSEAAAGYTF	TGTGCCAGCAGTGAAGCCGCAGCGGGCTACACCTTC	TRBV6-1	NA	TRBJ1-2	12	NA
CASQDFINRDFSGANVLTF	TGTGCCAGCCAAGACTTTATTAACAGGGATTTCTCTGGGGCCAACGTCCTGACTTTC	TRBV19	NA	TRBJ2-6	19	once
CASLDRGNSPLHF	TGTGCCAGCCTGGACAGGGGGAATTCACCCCTCCACTTT	TRBV6-5	TRBD1	TRBJ1-6	13	NA
CASSQYAGDQPQHF	TGTGCCAGCAGCCAATACGCAGGTGATCAGCCCCAGCATTTT	TRBV3-1/TRBV3-2	NA	TRBJ1-5	14	NA
CASSQGLGRQYF	TGTGCCAGCAGCCAAGGATTGGGGAGGCAGTACTTC	TRBV3-1/TRBV3-2	NA	TRBJ2-7	12	NA
CASSLGGTYGYTF	TGTGCCAGCAGCTTAGGGGGGACCTATGGCTACACCTTC	TRBV11-2	NA	TRBJ1-2	13	NA
CASRWGTNTEAFF	TGTGCCAGCAGGTGGGGAACGAACACTGAAGCTTTCTTT	TRBV28	NA	TRBJ1-1	13	NA
CASSSLVPGRKGETQYF	TGTGCCAGCAGCTCCCTAGTGCCGGGACGCAAGGGAGAGACCCAGTACTTC	TRBV11-2	NA	TRBJ2-5	17	NA
CASSRLRSNQPQHF	TGTGCCAGCTCCAGGTTGCGGTCCAATCAGCCCCAGCATTTT	TRBV28	NA	TRBJ1-5	14	NA
CASSRKRNTGELFF	TGTGCCAGCAGCCGAAAACGGAACACCGGGGAGCTGTTTTTT	TRBV11-1	NA	TRBJ2-2	14	NA
CATSVTGAAGELFF	TGTGCCACCAGTGTGACGGGAGCGGCCGGGGAGCTGTTTTTT	TRBV24-1	NA	TRBJ2-2	14	NA
CASSLDGRDTETQYF	TGCGCCAGCAGCTTGGATGGCAGGGATACGGAGACCCAGTACTTC	TRBV5-1	NA	TRBJ2-5	15	once
CASSLQPNTGELFF	TGTGCCAGCAGCCTTCAGCCGAACACCGGGGAGCTGTTTTTT	TRBV9	NA	TRBJ2-2	14	NA
CASSWGTSGRLDEQYF	TGCGCCAGCAGCTGGGGGACTAGCGGGAGATTGGACGAGCAGTACTTC	TRBV5-1	TRBD2	TRBJ2-7	16	NA
CASRPGQPLYEQYF	TGTGCCAGTCGCCCAGGGCAGCCCCTCTACGAGCAGTACTTC	TRBV27	NA	TRBJ2-7	14	NA
CASSLGSYRTDTQYF	TGTGCCAGCAGCTTAGGGTCCTACCGGACAGATACGCAGTATTTT	TRBV11-3	NA	TRBJ2-3	15	NA
CAWSPQASNYGYTF	TGTGCCTGGAGTCCCCAGGCGTCTAACTATGGCTACACCTTC	TRBV30	NA	TRBJ1-2	14	NA